This T cell receptor (beta chain) was documented in a study of blood T cell repertoires in COVID-19. Measured with immunoSEQ multiplex PCR; TCRdb has only the in-frame clones, and not every one. The profile shows over 100,000 clones, about 72% of them singletons. Germline V gene sequence: CDR1 LNHDA, CDR2 SQIVND (reference sequence). V was clipped by 3 bases and J by 5 bases, with 14 bases between them. This CDR3 contains 15 residues. The origin of this receptor is a man in his fifties or sixties with active or convalescent COVID-19. The rearrangement links TRBV19 to TRBJ1-5; a weak D match, TRBD1 (5 bases). Sequencing was done on a sample of peripheral blood. CDR3 nucleotide sequence: TGTGCCAGTAGTATGGGGGGGGAGGGTTATCAGCCCCAGCATTTT. The encoded protein is CASSMGGEGYQPQHF.